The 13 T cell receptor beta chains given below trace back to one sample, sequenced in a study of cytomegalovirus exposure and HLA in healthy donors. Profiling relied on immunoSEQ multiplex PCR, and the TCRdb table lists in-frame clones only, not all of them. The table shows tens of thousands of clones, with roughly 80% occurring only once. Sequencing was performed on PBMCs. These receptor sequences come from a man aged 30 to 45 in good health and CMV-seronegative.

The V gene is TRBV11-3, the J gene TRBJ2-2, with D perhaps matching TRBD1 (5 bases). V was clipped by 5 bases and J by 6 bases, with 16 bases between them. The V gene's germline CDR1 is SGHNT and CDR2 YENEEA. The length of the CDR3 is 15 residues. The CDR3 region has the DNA TGTGCCAGCAGCCCTGGGGCTTATGATGCCGGGGAGCTGTTTTTT. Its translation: CASSPGAYDAGELFF.

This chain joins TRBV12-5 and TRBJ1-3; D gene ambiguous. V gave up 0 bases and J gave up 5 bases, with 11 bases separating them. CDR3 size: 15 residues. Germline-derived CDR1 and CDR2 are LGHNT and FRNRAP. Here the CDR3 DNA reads TGTGCTAGTGGTTTGGTACTTGGGAGAAGAAACACCATATATTTT. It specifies CASGLVLGRRNTIYF.

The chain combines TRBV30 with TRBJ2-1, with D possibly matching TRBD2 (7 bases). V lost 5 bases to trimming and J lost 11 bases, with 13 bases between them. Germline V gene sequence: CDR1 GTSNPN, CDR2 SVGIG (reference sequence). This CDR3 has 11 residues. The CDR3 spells CAWGRGGQQFF. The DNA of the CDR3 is TGTGCCTGGGGGAGGGGGGGTCAGCAGTTCTTC.

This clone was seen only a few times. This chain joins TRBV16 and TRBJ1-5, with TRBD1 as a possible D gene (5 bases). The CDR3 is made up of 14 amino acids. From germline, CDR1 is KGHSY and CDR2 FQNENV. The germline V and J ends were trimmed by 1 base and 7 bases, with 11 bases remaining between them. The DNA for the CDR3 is TGTGCCAGCAGCCAATTTCAGGGTCTGCAGCCCCAGCATTTT. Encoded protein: CASSQFQGLQPQHF.

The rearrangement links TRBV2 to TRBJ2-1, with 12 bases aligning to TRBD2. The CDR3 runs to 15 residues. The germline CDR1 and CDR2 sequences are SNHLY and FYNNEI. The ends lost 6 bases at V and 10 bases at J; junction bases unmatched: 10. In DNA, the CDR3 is TGTGCCAGCAGATGGTGGACTAGCGGGACGGCGGAGCAGTTCTTC. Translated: CASRWWTSGTAEQFF.

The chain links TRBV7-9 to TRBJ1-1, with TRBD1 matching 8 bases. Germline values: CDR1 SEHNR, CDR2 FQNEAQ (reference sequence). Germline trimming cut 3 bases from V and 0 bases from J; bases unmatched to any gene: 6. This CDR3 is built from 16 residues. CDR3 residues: CASSFRQGPMNTEAFF. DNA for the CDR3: TGTGCCAGCAGCTTTCGACAGGGGCCCATGAACACTGAAGCTTTCTTT.

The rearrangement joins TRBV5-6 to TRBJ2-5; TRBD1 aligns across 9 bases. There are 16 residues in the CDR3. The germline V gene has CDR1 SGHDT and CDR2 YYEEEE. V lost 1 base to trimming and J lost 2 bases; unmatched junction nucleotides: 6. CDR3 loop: CASSLIGTGYQETQYF. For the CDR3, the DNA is TGTGCCAGCAGCTTGATTGGGACAGGGTATCAAGAGACCCAGTACTTC.

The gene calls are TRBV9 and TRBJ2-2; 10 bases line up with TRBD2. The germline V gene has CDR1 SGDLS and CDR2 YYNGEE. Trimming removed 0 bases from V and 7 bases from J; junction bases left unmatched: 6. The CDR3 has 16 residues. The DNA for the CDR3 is TGTGCCAGCAGCGTAGATCTTAGCGGGAGGCACGGGGAGCTGTTTTTT. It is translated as CASSVDLSGRHGELFF.

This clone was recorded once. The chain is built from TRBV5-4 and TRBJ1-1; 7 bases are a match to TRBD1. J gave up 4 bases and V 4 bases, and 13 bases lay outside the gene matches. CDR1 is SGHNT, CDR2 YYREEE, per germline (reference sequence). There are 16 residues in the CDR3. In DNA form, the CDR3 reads TGTGCCAGCAGCCGAGGCGGGAACAGGGGAGGCACTGAAGCTTTCTTT. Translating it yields CASSRGGNRGGTEAFF.

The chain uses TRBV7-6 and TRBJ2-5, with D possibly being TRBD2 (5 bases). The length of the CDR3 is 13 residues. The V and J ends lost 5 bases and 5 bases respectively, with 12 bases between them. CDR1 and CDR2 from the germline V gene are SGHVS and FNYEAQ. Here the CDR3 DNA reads TGTGCCAGCAGCCCCCCACAGCGGGAGACCCAGTACTTC. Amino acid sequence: CASSPPQRETQYF. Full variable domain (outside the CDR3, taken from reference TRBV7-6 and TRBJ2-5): GAGVSQSPRYKVTKRGQDVALRCDPISGHVSLYWYRQALGQGPEFLTYFNYEAQQDKSGLPNDRFSAERPEGSISTLTIQRTEQRDSAMYRCASSPPQRETQYFGPGTRLLVL.

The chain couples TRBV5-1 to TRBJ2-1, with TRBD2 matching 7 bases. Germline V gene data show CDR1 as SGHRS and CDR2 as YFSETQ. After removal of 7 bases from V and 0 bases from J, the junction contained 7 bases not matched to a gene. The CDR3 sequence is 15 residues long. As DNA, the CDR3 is TGCGCCAGCGCCCTGGGGGGGAGCTCCTACAATGAGCAGTTCTTC. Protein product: CASALGGSSYNEQFF. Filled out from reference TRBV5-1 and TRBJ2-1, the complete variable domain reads KAGVTQTPRYLIKTRGQQVTLSCSPISGHRSVSWYQQTPGQGLQFLFEYFSETQRNKGNFPGRFSGRQFSNSRSEMNVSTLELGDSALYLCASALGGSSYNEQFFGPGTRLTVL.

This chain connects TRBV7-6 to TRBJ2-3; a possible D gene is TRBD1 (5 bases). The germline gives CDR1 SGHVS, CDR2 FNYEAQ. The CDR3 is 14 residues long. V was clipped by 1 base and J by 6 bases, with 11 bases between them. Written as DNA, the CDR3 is TGTGCCAGCAGCTTAGGGGGCCCGAGGGATACGCAGTATTTT. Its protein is CASSLGGPRDTQYF.

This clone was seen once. CDR3 residues: CASSPKAASGTDTQYF. The CDR3 DNA follows: TGCGCCAGCAGCCCTAAAGCTGCTAGCGGGACAGATACGCAGTATTTT. V gene TRBV4-1 combines with J gene TRBJ2-3; 8 nucleotides line up with TRBD2. There are 16 residues in the CDR3. Germline assignment: CDR1 MGHRA and CDR2 YSYEKL. V dropped 4 bases and J dropped 3; count of bases not matched to a gene: 9.